The 26 T cell receptor beta chains presented below share a single source sample, sequenced in a study of vaccination effects on CD4 cells after COVID-19. In the ViraFEST assay, antigen-specific CD4+ clonotypes were identified by expansion after peptide-pool stimulation. An approximately 10-day culture period preceded the isolation of CD4+ T cells. No vaccinee had earlier SARS-CoV-2 infection, and nucleocapsid antibodies were negative. The data were produced by immunoSEQ multiplex PCR, yet TCRdb's version contains in-frame clones alone and is incomplete. The sample includes 55,000 or so clones, more than 60% of them seen just once. These receptors' antigens are unknown. The sample here was CD4+ T cells from PBMCs cultured with SARS-CoV-2 spike peptides, taken before COVID-19 vaccination. These TCRs come from a human donor who received a COVID-19 vaccine.

J is TRBJ1-2 and V is TRBV12-3 or TRBV12-4; D gene uncertain. Trimming removed 3 bases from V and 4 bases from J, with 9 bases in between. The CDR3 is 13 residues long. CDR3 sequence: CASSFLQVYGYTF. The CDR3 DNA sequence: TGTGCCAGCAGTTTCTTACAAGTCTATGGCTACACCTTC.

The genes are TRBV7-9 and TRBJ2-3; the D is unclear. CDR1 SEHNR and CDR2 FQNEAQ come from the germline V gene (reference sequence). The CDR3 is 14 residues long. V was cut by 6 bases and J by 0 bases, with 10 bases left in between. In nucleotides, the CDR3 is TGTGCCAGCAGTCGATCGGACAGCACAGATACGCAGTATTTT. Translated, it gives CASSRSDSTDTQYF.

The chain carries TRBV30 and TRBJ2-3; D perhaps matches TRBD2 (6 bases). CDR3 length equals 16 residues. Germline V CDR1 and CDR2: GTSNPN, SVGIG (reference sequence). Between the trimmed V and J ends, which lost 1 base and 5 bases, there was a span of 19 bases. CDR3: CAWSGARAGPRDTQYF. CDR3 DNA sequence: TGTGCCTGGAGTGGGGCTCGGGCGGGGCCGAGAGATACGCAGTATTTT.

The chain has TRBV18 and TRBJ1-6; D remains ambiguous. V gave up 3 bases and J gave up 5 bases, with 8 bases separating them. CDR1 is KGHSH, CDR2 LQKENI, per germline. The CDR3 sequence is 14 residues long. The CDR3 loop is CASSPLQDNSPLHF. The CDR3 DNA sequence: TGTGCCAGCTCACCTCTTCAGGATAATTCACCCCTCCACTTT.

This clone has just one count. The V gene is TRBV5-1, the J gene TRBJ2-1; 9 bases map to TRBD1. Germline trimming cut 4 bases from V and 0 bases from J; bases unmatched to any gene: 8. The germline V gene has CDR1 SGHRS and CDR2 YFSETQ. The CDR3 covers 17 residues. The CDR3 DNA follows: TGCGCCAGCAGCAGGGACAGGGTCTCCATCTCCTACAATGAGCAGTTCTTC. This sequence encodes CASSRDRVSISYNEQFF.

This clone has a handful of counts. This sequence joins TRBV27 and TRBJ1-1; maybe TRBD1 (5 bases). Deletions cut 3 bases from V and 4 bases from J, with 9 bases between. In germline, CDR1 is MNHEY, CDR2 SMNVEV (reference sequence). CDR3 size: 13 residues. CDR3 bases: TGTGCCAGCAGTTTTAGGGGAAGCACTGAAGCTTTCTTT. This gives the protein CASSFRGSTEAFF.

The chain is built from TRBV30 and TRBJ2-1, with D unresolved. V was cut by 0 bases and J by 4 bases, with 7 bases left in between. CDR1 is GTSNPN, CDR2 SVGIG, per germline (reference sequence). This CDR3 has 13 residues. The CDR3 DNA reads as TGTGCCTGGAGTGTAAAGGTATACAATGAGCAGTTCTTC. It yields the protein CAWSVKVYNEQFF.

V gene TRBV6-6 combines with J gene TRBJ2-5; 9 bases line up with TRBD1. The CDR3 has 15 amino acids. Germline lookup yields CDR1 MNHNY and CDR2 SVGAGI (reference sequence). V lost 6 bases and J lost 5; bases outside the gene matches: 10. Written as DNA, the CDR3 is TGTGCCAGCAGCCCCCCGGGGACAGGGAGGGAGACCCAGTACTTC. Translating gives CASSPPGTGRETQYF.

Only a few counts were recorded for this clone. V is TRBV28 and J is TRBJ1-5; 7 bases are a match to TRBD1. The V and J ends lost 7 bases and 3 bases, in that order; junction bases with no gene match: 15. This CDR3 spans 17 amino acids. Germline CDR1 and CDR2: MDHEN and SYDVKM. The CDR3 DNA reads TGTGCCAGCAAGACAGGGTCGTGGTTGTTTACCAATCAGCCCCAGCATTTT. Amino acid sequence: CASKTGSWLFTNQPQHF.

The V gene is TRBV24-1, the J gene TRBJ1-1, with D uncertain. The CDR3 totals 11 residues. V was cut by 9 bases and J by 0 bases, with 4 bases left in between. Germline V gene lookup returns CDR1 KGHDR and CDR2 SFDVKD. The CDR3 spells CATAMNTEAFF. As DNA, the CDR3 is TGTGCCACCGCCATGAACACTGAAGCTTTCTTT.

This clone appeared once. CDR3 DNA sequence: TGTGCCAGCTCACCGGTACATAATAGCAATCAGCCCCAGCATTTT. This codes for CASSPVHNSNQPQHF. The chain employs TRBV18 and TRBJ1-5; D gene ambiguous. This CDR3 has 15 residues. Deletions cut 3 bases from V and 0 bases from J, with 9 bases between. CDR1 KGHSH and CDR2 LQKENI come from the germline V gene.

This clone was seen a single time. The rearrangement links TRBV3-1 (or the pseudogene TRBV3-2) to TRBJ2-7; D is uncertain. This CDR3 contains 14 residues. Per germline, CDR1 LGHDT and CDR2 YNNKEL (reference sequence). V was trimmed by 3 bases and J by 3 bases, leaving 12 bases between them. CDR3 bases: TGTGCCAGCAGCCAGATGATTTGGGGCTACGAGCAGTACTTC. Translating it yields CASSQMIWGYEQYF.

V usage is TRBV11-3 and J usage is TRBJ2-1; the match to TRBD1 covers 7 bases. J gave up 7 bases and V 5 bases, and 11 bases lay outside the gene matches. Germline CDR1 is SGHNT and CDR2 is YENEEA. CDR3 length: 15 amino acids. The chain's CDR3 is CASSPGGQAQNEQFF. The CDR3 DNA reads TGTGCCAGCAGCCCTGGTGGACAGGCCCAGAATGAGCAGTTCTTC.

The chain combines TRBV2 with TRBJ2-7, with D possibly TRBD2 on 6 matching bases. The germline gives CDR1 SNHLY, CDR2 FYNNEI. V lost 0 bases to trimming and J lost 6 bases, with 18 bases between them. The CDR3 runs 16 residues. CDR3: CASSEAQGGPISEQYF. The DNA of the CDR3 is TGTGCCAGCAGTGAAGCGCAAGGAGGGCCCATCTCCGAGCAGTACTTC.

The rearrangement joins TRBV6-5 to TRBJ1-2; weak D call: TRBD1 (5 bases). Trimming left V 7 bases short and J 8 bases short, with 20 bases between. Germline CDR1 MNHEY, CDR2 SVGAGI. This CDR3 comprises 14 residues. This chain's CDR3 is CASTFRSGRGGYTF. Here the CDR3 DNA reads TGTGCCAGCACCTTTAGGTCAGGGCGAGGGGGCTACACCTTC.

CDR3 DNA: TGCGCCAGCAGCTTGGGTTCGGAGCAGTTCTTC. Encoded protein: CASSLGSEQFF. This chain joins TRBV5-1 and TRBJ2-1; D unresolved. The germline V and J ends were trimmed by 0 bases and 10 bases, with 5 bases remaining between them. CDR1 is SGHRS and CDR2 is YFSETQ in the germline V gene. The CDR3 has 11 amino acids.

The rearrangement links TRBV19 to TRBJ1-2; D is possibly TRBD1 (6 bases). This CDR3 has 14 amino acids. V lost 7 bases to trimming and J lost 4 bases, with 16 bases between them. Germline CDR1 is LNHDA and CDR2 is SQIVND (reference sequence). CDR3 DNA: TGTGCCAGTAACCTACAGGGACGGTCCTATGGCTACACCTTC. This codes for CASNLQGRSYGYTF. The variable domain in full, completed from reference TRBV19 and TRBJ1-2, reads DGGITQSPKYLFRKEGQNVTLSCEQNLNHDAMYWYRQDPGQGLRLIYYSQIVNDFQKGDIAEGYSVSREKKESFPLTVTSAQKNPTAFYLCASNLQGRSYGYTFGSGTRLTVV.

The V gene is TRBV24-1, the J gene TRBJ2-7; D gene ambiguous. Trimming left V 0 bases short and J 0 bases short, with 14 bases between. Germline CDR1 reads KGHDR; CDR2 reads SFDVKD. The CDR3 consists of 17 residues. CDR3 protein: CATSDLHADSSSYEQYF. In DNA form, the CDR3 reads TGTGCCACCAGTGATTTGCACGCGGATTCAAGCTCCTACGAGCAGTACTTC.

This clone showed up just a few times. This rearrangement joins TRBV6-5 to TRBJ1-1, with a possible D match to TRBD1 (5 bases). The CDR3 is 13 residues long. CDR1 and CDR2 (germline): MNHEY, SVGAGI. With 5 bases removed from V and 1 base from J, the gap between germline ends came to 8 bases. The CDR3 loop is CASSLTGNTEAFF. The DNA for the CDR3 is TGTGCCAGCAGTCTAACAGGGAACACTGAAGCTTTCTTT.

The rearrangement links TRBV7-2 to TRBJ1-3, with D possibly being TRBD1 (5 bases). The CDR3 consists of 15 residues. Trimming stripped 1 base from V and 0 bases from J, with 7 bases between. The germline V gene encodes CDR1 SGHTA and CDR2 FQGNSA. CDR3: CASSLVGGSGNTIYF. The CDR3 region has the DNA TGTGCCAGCAGCTTAGTGGGGGGCTCTGGAAACACCATATATTTT.

The chain combines TRBV6-1 with TRBJ2-2; 7 nucleotides match TRBD1. This CDR3 spans 19 amino acids. After removal of 5 bases from V and 0 bases from J, the junction contained 15 bases not matched to a gene. CDR1 MNHNS and CDR2 SASEGT come from the germline V gene. The CDR3 region is CASSKETLRQGPNTGELFF. The CDR3 nucleotides are TGTGCCAGCAGTAAAGAAACTCTACGACAGGGACCGAACACCGGGGAGCTGTTTTTT.

This chain joins TRBV28 and TRBJ1-2, with a weak D call TRBD1 (5 bases). V gave up 4 bases and J gave up 3 bases, with 9 bases separating them. CDR1 is MDHEN and CDR2 is SYDVKM in the germline V gene. This CDR3 region has 13 residues. This chain's CDR3 is CASSSTAHYGYTF. CDR3 nucleotide sequence: TGTGCCAGCAGTTCGACAGCCCACTATGGCTACACCTTC.

V gene TRBV25-1 combines with J gene TRBJ2-5, with 9 bases identical to TRBD1. This CDR3 comprises 17 residues. Per germline, CDR1 MGHDK and CDR2 SYGVNS. The ends lost 2 bases at V and 1 base at J; junction bases unmatched: 8. The chain's CDR3 is CASSEIVGQGSQETQYF. The CDR3 DNA sequence: TGTGCCAGCAGTGAAATAGTCGGACAGGGGTCCCAAGAGACCCAGTACTTC.

The chain joins TRBV5-4 to TRBJ2-3; 12 bases are a match to TRBD2. The J segment lost 3 bases and the V segment lost 2 bases, leaving 10 bases of the junction unmatched. The CDR3 is made up of 18 amino acids. Germline V CDR1 and CDR2: SGHNT, YYREEE (reference sequence). CDR3 sequence reads: CASSLGLAGGMVTDTQYF. CDR3 coding DNA: TGTGCCAGCAGCTTAGGGCTAGCGGGAGGGATGGTGACAGATACGCAGTATTTT. The whole variable domain, filled in from reference TRBV5-4 and TRBJ2-3, reads ETGVTQSPTHLIKTRGQQVTLRCSSQSGHNTVSWYQQALGQGPQFIFQYYREEENGRGNFPPRFSGLQFPNYSSELNVNALELDDSALYLCASSLGLAGGMVTDTQYFGPGTRLTVL.

V and J are TRBV7-2 and TRBJ1-2, with 7 bases lining up with TRBD1. CDR3 length: 14 residues. V gave up 1 base and J gave up 8 bases; unmatched junction bases: 7. Germline CDR1 is SGHTA and CDR2 is FQGNSA. In DNA, the CDR3 is TGTGCCAGCAGCTTAGAGGGACAGTGGCGCGGCTACACCTTC. Translation: CASSLEGQWRGYTF. The full variable domain, in which reference TRBV7-2 and TRBJ1-2 provide the parts outside the CDR3, is GAGVSQSPSNKVTEKGKDVELRCDPISGHTALYWYRQSLGQGLEFLIYFQGNSAPDKSGLPSDRFSAERTGGSVSTLTIQRTQQEDSAVYLCASSLEGQWRGYTFGSGTRLTVV.

The chain recombines TRBV5-1 with TRBJ2-3, with D perhaps TRBD1 (6 bases). Germline V gene lookup returns CDR1 SGHRS and CDR2 YFSETQ. Trimming left V 3 bases short and J 6 bases short, with 14 bases between. This CDR3 has 14 amino acids. The CDR3 loop reads CASSWGRGLDTQYF. CDR3 DNA: TGCGCCAGCAGCTGGGGCAGGGGTTTGGATACGCAGTATTTT.